These 8 T cell receptor beta chains were all obtained from the same sample, sequenced in a study of OX40 agonist ivuxolimab in advanced cancers. This table comes from immunoSEQ multiplex PCR, and its TCRdb copy is limited to in-frame clones, with some not included. The sample shows over 50,000 clones, around 92% of them seen only once. The specimen comprised CD4+ or CD8+ T cells sorted from blood, sampled in a trial of the OX40 agonist ivuxolimab. The receptor source for this set is an adult with an advanced solid tumor such as melanoma, head and neck, liver or kidney cancer.

V and J are TRBV9 and TRBJ1-3, with D unclear. CDR3 length: 14 amino acids. Germline CDR1 and CDR2: SGDLS and YYNGEE. V lost 4 bases to trimming and J lost 4 bases, with 12 bases between them. The CDR3 reads CASSPPEDGNTIYF. The CDR3 bases are TGTGCCAGCAGCCCACCCGAGGACGGAAACACCATATATTTT.

The chain joins TRBV18 to TRBJ2-5; D is unclear. The V gene's germline CDR1 is KGHSH and CDR2 LQKENI. The CDR3 has 14 residues. V was pared by 2 bases and J by 1 base, with 8 bases between. CDR3 residues: CASSPGGSQETQYF. The DNA of the CDR3 is TGTGCCAGCTCACCAGGTGGCAGCCAAGAGACCCAGTACTTC.

The chain joins TRBV7-8 to TRBJ2-7, with 12 positions matching TRBD2. Germline-derived CDR1 and CDR2 are SGHVS and FQNEAQ. Trimming took 0 bases from V and 7 from J; bases not matched to a gene: 13. The CDR3 is 18 amino acids. The CDR3 bases are TGTGCCAGCAGCTTAGCGAGGGCTAGCGGGAGGGCCGAAGGGGAGCAGTACTTC. The encoded protein is CASSLARASGRAEGEQYF.

This clone was found once. This sequence joins TRBV7-2 and TRBJ1-1; tentative D call: TRBD1 (5 bases). Trimming stripped 5 bases from V and 3 bases from J, with 16 bases between. From germline, CDR1 is SGHTA and CDR2 FQGNSA. This CDR3 is 15 amino acids long. Here the CDR3 reads CASSVLRAADTEAFF. CDR3 DNA sequence: TGTGCCAGCAGCGTCCTCAGGGCGGCTGACACTGAAGCTTTCTTT.

The DNA of the CDR3 is TGTGCCATCAGTGGTGGACAGGGATTTAACGCTGAAGCTTTCTTT. Translation gives CAISGGQGFNAEAFF. V is TRBV10-3 and J is TRBJ1-1, with 8 bases identical to TRBD1. Germline loops: CDR1 ENHRY, CDR2 SYGVKD. This CDR3 spans 15 amino acids. The J segment lost 6 bases and the V segment lost 4 bases, leaving 10 bases of the junction unmatched.

In this sample, this clone turned up once. The chain recombines TRBV5-1 with TRBJ1-1; the D gene is possibly TRBD1 (6 bases). Deletions cut 5 bases from V and 3 bases from J, with 14 bases between. The CDR3 is 14 residues long. Germline V gene data show CDR1 as SGHRS and CDR2 as YFSETQ. The CDR3 sequence: CASSVWGLDTEAFF. CDR3 DNA sequence: TGCGCCAGCAGTGTGTGGGGGCTTGACACTGAAGCTTTCTTT.

The chain carries TRBV19 and TRBJ2-5; D remains unclear. This CDR3 spans 15 amino acids. Per germline, CDR1 LNHDA and CDR2 SQIVND (reference sequence). With 3 bases removed from V and 0 bases from J, the gap between germline ends came to 11 bases. CDR3 sequence reads: CASSMRIGDQETQYF. The DNA of the CDR3 is TGTGCCAGTAGTATGAGGATTGGGGACCAAGAGACCCAGTACTTC.

The genes are TRBV9 and TRBJ2-3, with 10 bases fitting TRBD2. CDR1 is SGDLS, CDR2 YYNGEE, per germline. This CDR3 contains 16 residues. The junction had 6 bases not matched to a gene; V was cut back by 2 bases and J by 3 bases. The CDR3 protein is CASSVGTSDGTDTQYF. In nucleotides, the CDR3 is TGTGCCAGCAGCGTGGGGACTAGCGATGGGACAGATACGCAGTATTTT.